Reported below is one T cell receptor beta chain. Clones were read by immunoSEQ multiplex PCR, and TCRdb kept only the in-frame ones, dropping some. The sample lists some 1,500 clones, approximately 84% occurring once. These data originate in a study of blood T cell repertoires in COVID-19. J gave up 4 bases and V 3 bases, and 9 bases lay outside the gene matches. The germline gives CDR1 KGHSH, CDR2 LQKENI. The CDR3 spans 15 residues. What was sequenced was peripheral blood. The chain couples TRBV18 to TRBJ2-7, with 7 bases matching TRBD1. This clonotype was sampled from a man in his sixties or seventies with active COVID-19. In nucleotides, the CDR3 is TGTGCCAGCTCACCCTCACCGGGACAGAGGTACGAGCAGTACTTC. It is translated as CASSPSPGQRYEQYF.